The rows below give T cell receptor beta chains drawn from one sample of a study of OX40 agonist ivuxolimab in advanced cancers. Method: immunoSEQ multiplex PCR; TCRdb's copy keeps in-frame clones and lacks some. The sample records nearly 55,000 clones, just under 85% being singletons. Sequencing used CD4+ or CD8+ T cells sorted from blood, obtained in a trial of the OX40 agonist ivuxolimab. The receptors were gathered from an adult with an advanced solid tumor such as melanoma, head and neck, liver or kidney cancer. Each CDR3 is given with its conserved first and last residue.

v_gene	j_gene	CDR3aa
TRBV6-6	TRBJ2-7	CASVRGTSYEQYF
TRBV7-8	TRBJ2-5	CASSLAGSLQETQYF
TRBV7-2	TRBJ2-7	CASSSSGTGSYEQYF
TRBV28	TRBJ1-5	CASSLVEHKGDQPQHF
TRBV4-1	TRBJ2-7	CASSQDGTPSYEQYF
TRBV19	TRBJ2-3	CASSIVGGQGDTQYF
TRBV28	TRBJ2-1	CASSPLRAPGQFF
TRBV11-2	TRBJ1-1	CASSLVLAVRENTEAFF
TRBV10-1	TRBJ2-6	CASRDASLISGANVLTF
TRBV5-5	TRBJ1-2	CASSYSLVGDYGYTF
TRBV6-5	TRBJ1-1	CASSYSGGDEAFF
TRBV5-6	TRBJ2-5	CASSPGVIADQETQYF
TRBV5-1	TRBJ1-5	CASSLGGGDQPQHF
TRBV28	TRBJ1-5	CASSSSGHSNQPQHF
TRBV7-8	TRBJ1-2	CASSFPGTGPGYTF
TRBV6-5	TRBJ1-5	CASSSSRGNQPQHF
TRBV29-1	TRBJ1-2	CSVGIQEAANYGYTF
TRBV7-6	TRBJ1-5	CASSLRGDGEPQHF
TRBV11-3	TRBJ1-2	CASSLTGSGYTF
TRBV9	TRBJ1-5	CASSMRDNNQPQHF
TRBV19	TRBJ2-5	CASSLGETQYF
TRBV27	TRBJ2-1	CASSLRPSVYNEQFF
TRBV14	TRBJ2-3	CASSQALPGLSTDTQYF
TRBV9	TRBJ2-7	CASSVGSGGPWEQYF
TRBV19	TRBJ2-1	CASRRRGTLVGTSGRKNLYNEQFF
TRBV4-3	TRBJ1-2	CASSQERTGYGGYTF
TRBV6-5	TRBJ2-1	CASRSSGSGYNEQFF
TRBV30	TRBJ1-6	CAWSVRRDRSPLHF
TRBV28	TRBJ1-1	CASSLSRPLEGAFF
TRBV10-3	TRBJ2-7	CAISESPSGSAEQYF
TRBV6-1	TRBJ2-1	CASSENRGSFNEQFF
TRBV6-5	TRBJ1-5	CASSNGGRQPQHF
TRBV18	TRBJ2-1	CASSPETSGRGDEQFF
TRBV11-2	TRBJ1-2	CASSLRLDSSYTF
TRBV7-9	TRBJ2-5	CASSQRGSGETQYF
TRBV5-6	TRBJ2-1	CASSLEARLAGVNEQFF
TRBV27	TRBJ1-2	CASRAPGGGNYGYTF
TRBV15	TRBJ2-1	CATSGTYRGSGEQFF
TRBV9	TRBJ2-5	CASSATTGPGETQYF
TRBV27	TRBJ2-2	CASSWTSGRTGELFF
TRBV30	TRBJ1-6	CARTLGNSPLHF
TRBV6-4	TRBJ2-3	CASSQEASSTDTQYF
TRBV18	TRBJ1-5	CASSPDRRDQPQHF
TRBV11-2	TRBJ1-2	CASSFSDNLYGYTF
TRBV7-2	TRBJ2-5	CASSLVVQFGETQYF
TRBV19	TRBJ1-3	CASSAGGNTIYF
TRBV7-9	TRBJ1-2	CVSSLPRGYYGYTF
TRBV7-8	TRBJ2-2	CASTSPGQLNTGELFF
TRBV6-5	TRBJ1-1	CASSYTPGPRRTEAFF
TRBV28	TRBJ2-2	CASSNYPTGELFF